The 21 T cell receptor beta chains below were found in one sample sequenced in a study of T cells in Graves' hyperthyroidism and ophthalmopathy. It was RNA transcripts that yielded the amplified TCR beta CDR3 regions. The HTBI primer set drove a first-round RT-PCR of the TCR CDR3. TCRdb called the multiplex PCR reads again in MiXCR, with one record for every CDR3 protein. This sample has around 100,000 distinct CDR3 sequences, with less than 55% found just once. Specimen: blood. All receptors derive from a man aged 35-49 years with Graves' hyperthyroidism.

This clonotype was seen at least ten times. The CDR3 DNA sequence: TGTGCCAGCACCAAGCCGGACAGGGGGTACAATGAGCAGTTCTTC. Translation gives CASTKPDRGYNEQFF. The V call is TRBV11-2, the J call TRBJ2-1, with 10 bases lining up with TRBD1. The CDR3 loop spans 15 amino acids. V gave up 7 bases and J gave up 4 bases; unmatched junction bases: 7. Germline lookup yields CDR1 SGHAT and CDR2 FQNNGV.

This clonotype was picked up many times. The genes are TRBV12-5 and TRBJ1-2, with a weak D call TRBD1 (6 bases). This CDR3 comprises 13 residues. Trimming shortened V by 2 bases and J by 8 bases, and 12 bases separated the two germline ends. The V gene's germline CDR1 is LGHNT and CDR2 FRNRAP. In nucleotides, the CDR3 is TGTGCTAGTGGTTTGACCGGGGGCTGGGGCTACACCTTC. Amino acid sequence: CASGLTGGWGYTF. Supplemented by reference TRBV12-5 and TRBJ1-2, the full variable domain reads DARVTQTPRHKVTEMGQEVTMRCQPILGHNTVFWYRQTMMQGLELLAYFRNRAPLDDSGMPKDRFSAEMPDATLATLKIQPSEPRDSAVYFCASGLTGGWGYTFGSGTRLTVV.

V is TRBV9 and J is TRBJ1-4, with TRBD1 as a possible D gene (5 bases). The germline V and J ends were trimmed by 3 bases and 7 bases, with 25 bases remaining between them. Germline V gene sequence: CDR1 SGDLS, CDR2 YYNGEE. This CDR3 is built from 18 residues. CDR3 in DNA: TGTGCCAGCAGCGCGCGGGGGACTAGCGTGACCGGGGTTGAAAAACTGTTTTTT. Its protein product is CASSARGTSVTGVEKLFF.

V usage is TRBV27 and J usage is TRBJ2-5, with 9 positions matching TRBD1. V lost 2 bases to trimming and J lost 3 bases; unmatched junction nucleotides: 1. Germline V CDR1 and CDR2: MNHEY, SMNVEV (reference sequence). There are 14 residues in the CDR3. CDR3 in DNA: TGTGCCAGCAGTTTAAGGACAGGGGAAGAGACCCAGTACTTC. As protein: CASSLRTGEETQYF.

This clonotype has just a few counts. The chain combines TRBV20-1 with TRBJ2-7, with 7 nucleotides matching TRBD2. Germline values: CDR1 DFQATT, CDR2 SNEGSKA (reference sequence). This CDR3 spans 16 amino acids. Trimming took 4 bases from V and 0 from J; bases not matched to a gene: 12. Written as DNA, the CDR3 is TGCAGTGCTACCGAGGTTAGCGGGTGGAACTCCTACGAGCAGTACTTC. Translated, it gives CSATEVSGWNSYEQYF.

Many counts were recorded for this clonotype. V gene TRBV7-9 combines with J gene TRBJ1-1; D gene unclear. V lost 2 bases and J lost 4, with 8 bases in between. Germline-derived CDR1 and CDR2 are SEHNR and FQNEAQ (reference sequence). This CDR3 region has 13 residues. CDR3 coding DNA: TGTGCCAGCAGCTTATACCTCAGCACTGAAGCTTTCTTT. It yields the protein CASSLYLSTEAFF. Combining the CDR3 with reference TRBV7-9 and TRBJ1-1 gives the whole variable domain DTGVSQNPRHKITKRGQNVTFRCDPISEHNRLYWYRQTLGQGPEFLTYFQNEAQLEKSRLLSDRFSAERPKGSFSTLEIQRTEQGDSAMYLCASSLYLSTEAFFGQGTRLTVV.

The J gene is TRBJ1-1, the V gene TRBV19; TRBD1 aligns across 7 bases. There are 12 residues in the CDR3. CDR1 is LNHDA, CDR2 SQIVND, per germline (reference sequence). The junction had 4 bases not matched to a gene; V was cut back by 1 base and J by 11 bases. This chain's CDR3 is CASSIGTGAAFF. CDR3 DNA sequence: TGTGCCAGTAGTATAGGAACAGGGGCTGCTTTCTTT.

In this sample, this clonotype turned up many times. V usage is TRBV13 and J usage is TRBJ2-5, with 11 bases aligning to TRBD1. This CDR3 is built from 14 residues. Germline V gene lookup returns CDR1 PRHDT and CDR2 FYEKMQ (reference sequence). J was trimmed by 4 bases and V by 6 bases; bases with no gene match: 4. The CDR3 bases are TGTGCCAGCAGGCGGACAGGGGGCCTAGAGACCCAGTACTTC. Residues: CASRRTGGLETQYF. The full variable domain, its missing parts supplied by reference TRBV13 and TRBJ2-5, is AAGVIQSPRHLIKEKRETATLKCYPIPRHDTVYWYQQGPGQDPQFLISFYEKMQSDKGSIPDRFSAQQFSDYHSELNMSSLELGDSALYFCASRRTGGLETQYFGPGTRLLVL.

To note about this clonotype: This may stem from a read error, because a much larger clone lies one nucleotide away. The chain uses TRBV6-5 and TRBJ1-5; D is possibly TRBD1 (5 bases). V lost 6 bases and J lost 6, with 18 bases in between. This CDR3 is 15 amino acids long. Germline assignment: CDR1 MNHEY and CDR2 SVGAGI. For the CDR3, the DNA is TGTGCCAGCAGACGACCAGGGTCCCAGTCTCAGCCCCAGCATTTT. This codes for CASRRPGSQSQPQHF.

This clonotype appeared many times. This sequence joins TRBV20-1 and TRBJ2-3; 10 nucleotides agree with TRBD1. The CDR3 is 18 amino acids. V lost 8 bases, J lost 0 bases, and 17 bases stayed unmatched. Germline V gene data show CDR1 as DFQATT and CDR2 as SNEGSKA (reference sequence). CDR3 in amino acids: CSKTGTGVNLASTDTQYF. The CDR3 bases are TGCAGTAAAACCGGGACAGGGGTAAATTTGGCTAGCACAGATACGCAGTATTTT.

This chain joins TRBV29-1 and TRBJ2-7; tentative D call: TRBD1 (6 bases). V lost 8 bases and J 3 bases, leaving 23 bases between the germline ends. Germline loops: CDR1 SQVTM, CDR2 ANQGSEA. This CDR3 comprises 15 residues. The CDR3 DNA follows: TGCAGCAGTGAAGGGAGTGCGCAGGGACACTACGAGCAGTACTTC. It is translated as CSSEGSAQGHYEQYF.

This clonotype was seen repeatedly, ten times or more. V and J are TRBV19 and TRBJ2-3, with D hard to call. The CDR3 length is 14 residues. Looked up from germline, CDR1 is LNHDA and CDR2 is SQIVND (reference sequence). V dropped 5 bases and J dropped 1 base, with 10 bases sitting between them. The CDR3 loop reads CASSPRRGTDTQYF. The CDR3 DNA follows: TGTGCCAGTAGTCCGCGGCGCGGCACAGATACGCAGTATTTT.

This clonotype was detected ten times or more. The genes are TRBV7-8 and TRBJ1-6; D is perhaps TRBD1 (5 bases). The V gene's germline CDR1 is SGHVS and CDR2 FQNEAQ. The V end lost 5 bases, the J end lost 9 bases, and 17 bases lay between the germline ends. The length of the CDR3 is 15 residues. CDR3 nucleotides: TGTGCCAGCAGCGCCCGTCGGGGGACGGCTTCACCCCTCCACTTT. Its protein product is CASSARRGTASPLHF.

This clonotype was seen only a few times. This chain links TRBV28 with TRBJ1-3; the D gene is possibly TRBD1 (5 bases). The CDR3 is 15 amino acids. CDR1 and CDR2 from the germline V gene are MDHEN and SYDVKM. The V end lost 6 bases, the J end lost 2 bases, and 14 bases lay between the germline ends. This chain's CDR3 is CASRTGTVAGNTIYF. CDR3 nucleotides: TGTGCCAGCAGGACCGGGACTGTGGCTGGAAACACCATATATTTT.

This rearrangement joins TRBV7-3 to TRBJ2-3, with D maybe TRBD2 (5 bases). The CDR3 covers 14 residues. The V end lost 1 base, the J end lost 5 bases, and 10 bases lay between the germline ends. Germline V gives CDR1 SGHTA, CDR2 FQGTGA. The CDR3 DNA is TGTGCCAGCAGCTTAAACCCGGGAAGAGATACGCAGTATTTT. This translates into CASSLNPGRDTQYF.

This clonotype has ten or more counts. The chain joins TRBV7-2 to TRBJ1-3, with D perhaps TRBD1 (5 bases). V was shortened by 5 bases and J by 0 bases, with 14 bases between the two germline ends. This CDR3 region has 16 residues. In germline, CDR1 is SGHTA, CDR2 FQGNSA. In DNA form, the CDR3 reads TGTGCCAGCAGCCGGACTCAGGGTCTCTCTGGAAACACCATATATTTT. This codes for CASSRTQGLSGNTIYF. Using reference TRBV7-2 and TRBJ1-3 for the parts outside the CDR3, the full variable domain is GAGVSQSPSNKVTEKGKDVELRCDPISGHTALYWYRQSLGQGLEFLIYFQGNSAPDKSGLPSDRFSAERTGGSVSTLTIQRTQQEDSAVYLCASSRTQGLSGNTIYFGEGSWLTVV.

The sample holds many counts of this clonotype. J is TRBJ2-7 and V is TRBV6-2 or TRBV6-3; perhaps TRBD2 as D (6 bases). CDR3 length: 15 residues. Trimming took off 0 bases at V and 4 bases at J, with 13 bases between the two ends. The germline gives CDR1 MNHEY, CDR2 SVGEGT. In nucleotides, the CDR3 is TGTGCCAGCAGTTACTCGGCGGGGCCGGGATACGAGCAGTACTTC. Translation: CASSYSAGPGYEQYF.

The chain combines TRBV12-3 or TRBV12-4 with TRBJ2-7; 9 bases line up with TRBD1. J gave up 0 bases and V 6 bases, and 12 bases lay outside the gene matches. The CDR3 length is 17 residues. The CDR3 sequence: CASRQGAIIMVSYEQYF. DNA for the CDR3: TGTGCCAGCAGACAGGGGGCGATTATTATGGTCTCCTACGAGCAGTACTTC.

In this sample, this clonotype turned up many times. The rearrangement uses TRBV9 and TRBJ2-7, with TRBD2 matching over 9 bases. Germline V CDR1 and CDR2: SGDLS, YYNGEE. The junction had 8 bases not matched to a gene; V was cut back by 7 bases and J by 6 bases. The CDR3 extends over 13 amino acids. The CDR3 is CASGEGGRAEQYF. DNA of the CDR3: TGTGCCAGCGGAGAGGGCGGGAGGGCCGAGCAGTACTTC.

There are many counts of this clonotype. The chain uses TRBV7-9 and TRBJ1-3; 7 bases fit TRBD1. CDR3 length: 15 amino acids. Unmatched junction bases numbered 4, after V lost 5 bases and J lost 0 bases. Germline-derived CDR1 and CDR2 are SEHNR and FQNEAQ (reference sequence). CDR3 residues: CASSAAGGSGNTIYF. In nucleotides, the CDR3 is TGTGCCAGCAGCGCCGCAGGGGGCTCTGGAAACACCATATATTTT.

Concerning this clonotype: This may be a read error, as it is one base from a much larger clone. The rearrangement links TRBV6-5 to TRBJ1-1, with TRBD1 matching over 7 bases. J lost 1 base, V lost 2 bases, and 4 bases had no gene match. Looked up from germline, CDR1 is MNHEY and CDR2 is SVGAGI. The CDR3 length is 15 residues. The CDR3, as DNA: TGTGCCAGCAGTTACCCGACAGGGCCGAACACTGAAGCTTTCTTT. It codes for CASSYPTGPNTEAFF.